This TCR beta chain emerged from a study of spatial heterogeneity in lung cancer. This clonotype was found many times. What it recognizes is unknown. The time point denotes: sample taken at primary tumor resection. The donors were fewer than 80 patients with non-small cell lung cancer that was early-stage and untreated. Sequencing of whole RNA from tumor, nontumor lung or frozen PBMC involved no sorting. Overall study findings and caveats: The study found that expanded intratumoral alpha and beta TCR counts tracked tumor mutation counts.

Unique molecular identifiers tagged every individual TCR cDNA molecule. One entry per CDR3 protein results from TCRdb running MiXCR on the 5' RACE reads. The sample lists 7,300 or so distinct CDR3 sequences; more than 13% were seen once. Trimming removed 5 bases at V and 5 bases at J, with 21 bases between. The CDR3 is 16 amino acids. Germline CDR1 is KGHSH and CDR2 is LQKENI. The sequencing here drew on lung tumor tissue, taken at surgery. The V and J genes are TRBV18 and TRBJ2-5, with D perhaps matching TRBD1 or TRBD2 (6 bases each). The TCR sequence derives from a female donor with early-stage non-small cell lung cancer. The CDR3: CASSSRLGGFAETQYF. CDR3 nucleotides: TGTGCCAGCTCATCACGTTTGGGGGGCTTCGCGGAGACCCAGTACTTC.